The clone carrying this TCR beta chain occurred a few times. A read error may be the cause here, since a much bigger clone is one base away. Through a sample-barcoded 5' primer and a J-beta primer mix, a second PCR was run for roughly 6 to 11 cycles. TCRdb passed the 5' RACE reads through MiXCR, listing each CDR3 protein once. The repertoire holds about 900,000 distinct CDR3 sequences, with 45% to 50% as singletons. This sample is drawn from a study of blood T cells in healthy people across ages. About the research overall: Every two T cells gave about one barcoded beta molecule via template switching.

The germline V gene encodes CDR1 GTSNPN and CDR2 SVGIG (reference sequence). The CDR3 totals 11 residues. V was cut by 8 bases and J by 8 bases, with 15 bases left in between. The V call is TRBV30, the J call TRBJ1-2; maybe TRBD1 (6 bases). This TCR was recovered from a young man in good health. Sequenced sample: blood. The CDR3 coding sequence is TGTGCCGGGACTACAGGACAGGGCTACACCTTC. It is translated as CAGTTGQGYTF.